The present entry profiles one T cell receptor (beta chain) with its context. The antigen is undetermined. The V gene's germline CDR1 is MNHEY and CDR2 SVGEGT. The length of the CDR3 is 13 residues. Trimming at V came to 6 bases and at J to 8 bases, leaving 5 bases not matched to a gene. For the second PCR, which ran for about 6 to 12 cycles, a sample-barcoded 5' primer and a J-beta primer mix were used. MiXCR was run by TCRdb on the 5' RACE reads, yielding one entry per CDR3 protein. The data hold 650,000 to 800,000 distinct CDR3 sequences, with about 42% observed a single time. The data originate from a study of blood T cells in healthy people across ages. Whole-study context: Template switching recovered approximately one barcoded beta molecule for every two T cells. Findings and caveats of the study: Diversity estimates from one million T cells were considered underestimates. Diversity of TCR beta correlated strongly with naive T cell percentage. Donor CMV status was unknown, possibly confounding expanded clonotype changes.

This clonotype was obtained from a man aged 55 to 70 in good health. This rearrangement joins TRBV6-2 or TRBV6-3 to TRBJ2-1; 9 bases line up with TRBD2. Material: blood. The CDR3 nucleotides read TGTGCCAGCAGAGGACTAGCGTTCCATGAGCAGTTCTTC. Translating it yields CASRGLAFHEQFF.